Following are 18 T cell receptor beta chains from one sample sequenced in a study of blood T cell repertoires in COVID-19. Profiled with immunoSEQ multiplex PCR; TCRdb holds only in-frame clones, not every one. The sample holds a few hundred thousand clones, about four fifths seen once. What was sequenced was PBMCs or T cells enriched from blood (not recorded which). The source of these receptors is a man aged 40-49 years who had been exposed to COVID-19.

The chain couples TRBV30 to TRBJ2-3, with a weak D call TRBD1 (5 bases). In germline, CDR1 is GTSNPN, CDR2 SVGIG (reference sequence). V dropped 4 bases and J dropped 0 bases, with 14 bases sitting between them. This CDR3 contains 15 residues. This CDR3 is CAWTPGRSSTDTQYF. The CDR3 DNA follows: TGTGCCTGGACCCCAGGGCGGTCTAGCACAGATACGCAGTATTTT. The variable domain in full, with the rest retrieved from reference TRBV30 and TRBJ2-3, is SQTIHQWPATLVQPVGSPLSLECTVEGTSNPNLYWYRQAAGRGLQLLFYSVGIGQISSEVPQNLSASRPQDRQFILSSKKLLLSDSGFYLCAWTPGRSSTDTQYFGPGTRLTVL.

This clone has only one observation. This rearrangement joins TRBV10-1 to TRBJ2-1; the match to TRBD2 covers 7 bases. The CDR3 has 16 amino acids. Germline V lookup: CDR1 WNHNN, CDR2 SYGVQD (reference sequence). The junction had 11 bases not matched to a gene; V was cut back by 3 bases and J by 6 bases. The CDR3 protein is CASSELREAPSNEQFF. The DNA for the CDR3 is TGCGCCAGCAGTGAACTCCGGGAGGCCCCGTCCAATGAGCAGTTCTTC.

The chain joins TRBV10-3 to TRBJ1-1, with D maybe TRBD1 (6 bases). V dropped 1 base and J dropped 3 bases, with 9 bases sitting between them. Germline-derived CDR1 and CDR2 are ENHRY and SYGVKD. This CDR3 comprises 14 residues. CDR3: CAISEYAGDTEAFF. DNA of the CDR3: TGTGCCATCAGTGAGTATGCAGGGGACACTGAAGCTTTCTTT.

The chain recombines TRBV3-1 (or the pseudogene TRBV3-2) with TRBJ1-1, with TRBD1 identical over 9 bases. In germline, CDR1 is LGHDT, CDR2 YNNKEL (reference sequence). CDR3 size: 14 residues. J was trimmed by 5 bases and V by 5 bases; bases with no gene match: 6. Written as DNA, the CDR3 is TGTGCCAGCAGCTTGGGACAGGGTGGGACTGAAGCTTTCTTT. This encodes CASSLGQGGTEAFF.

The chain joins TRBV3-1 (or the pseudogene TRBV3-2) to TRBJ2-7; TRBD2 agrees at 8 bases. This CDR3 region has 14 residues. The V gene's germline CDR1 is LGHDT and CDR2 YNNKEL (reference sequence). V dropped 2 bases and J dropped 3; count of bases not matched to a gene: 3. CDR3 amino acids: CASSQQSGSYEQYF. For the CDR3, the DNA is TGTGCCAGCAGCCAACAAAGCGGGAGCTACGAGCAGTACTTC.

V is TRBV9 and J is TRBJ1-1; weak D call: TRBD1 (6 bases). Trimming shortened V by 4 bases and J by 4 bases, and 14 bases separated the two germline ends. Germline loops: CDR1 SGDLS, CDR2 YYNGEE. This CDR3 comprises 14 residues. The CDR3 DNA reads TGTGCCAGCAGCCCACGACAGGCAGGCACTGAAGCTTTCTTT. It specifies CASSPRQAGTEAFF.

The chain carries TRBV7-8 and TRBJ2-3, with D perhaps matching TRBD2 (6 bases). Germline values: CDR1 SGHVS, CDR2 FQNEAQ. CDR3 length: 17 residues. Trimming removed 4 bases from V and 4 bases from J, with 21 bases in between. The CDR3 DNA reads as TGTGCCAGCAGCTACTCTCGGGACTCGTGGGGGTCAGATACGCAGTATTTT. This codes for CASSYSRDSWGSDTQYF.

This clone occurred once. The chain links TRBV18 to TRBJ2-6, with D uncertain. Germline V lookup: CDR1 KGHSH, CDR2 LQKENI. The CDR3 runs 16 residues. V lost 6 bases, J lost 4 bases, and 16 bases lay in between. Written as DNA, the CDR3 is TGTGCCAGCTCTCCCACCGACTCCGGAGGGGCCAACGTCCTGACTTTC. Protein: CASSPTDSGGANVLTF. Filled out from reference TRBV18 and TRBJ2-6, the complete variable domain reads NAGVMQNPRHLVRRRGQEARLRCSPMKGHSHVYWYRQLPEEGLKFMVYLQKENIIDESGMPKERFSAEFPKEGPSILRIQQVVRGDSAAYFCASSPTDSGGANVLTFGAGSRLTVL.

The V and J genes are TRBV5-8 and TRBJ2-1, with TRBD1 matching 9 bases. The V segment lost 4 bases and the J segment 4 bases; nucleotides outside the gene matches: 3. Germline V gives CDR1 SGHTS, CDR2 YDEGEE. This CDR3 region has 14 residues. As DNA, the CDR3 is TGTGCCAGCAGCCTGACAGGGGGATACAATGAGCAGTTCTTC. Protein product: CASSLTGGYNEQFF.

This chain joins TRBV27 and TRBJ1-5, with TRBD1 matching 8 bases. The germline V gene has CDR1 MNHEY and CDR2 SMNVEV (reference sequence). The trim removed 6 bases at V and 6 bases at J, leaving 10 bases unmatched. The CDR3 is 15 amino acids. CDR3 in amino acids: CASRNAGGEGQPQHF. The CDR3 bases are TGTGCCAGCAGAAACGCAGGGGGCGAGGGTCAGCCCCAGCATTTT.

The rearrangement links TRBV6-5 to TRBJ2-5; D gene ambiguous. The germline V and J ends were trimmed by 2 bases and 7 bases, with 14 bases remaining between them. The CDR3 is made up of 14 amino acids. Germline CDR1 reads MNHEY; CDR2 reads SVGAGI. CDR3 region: CASSYEVETGTQYF. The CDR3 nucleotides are TGTGCCAGCAGTTACGAAGTCGAGACGGGGACCCAGTACTTC.

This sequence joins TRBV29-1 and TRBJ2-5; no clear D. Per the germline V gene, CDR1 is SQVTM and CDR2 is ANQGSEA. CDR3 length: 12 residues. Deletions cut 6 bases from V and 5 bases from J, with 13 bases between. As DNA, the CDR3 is TGCAGCGTCGCGCTCTCCGGGGAGACCCAGTACTTC. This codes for CSVALSGETQYF.

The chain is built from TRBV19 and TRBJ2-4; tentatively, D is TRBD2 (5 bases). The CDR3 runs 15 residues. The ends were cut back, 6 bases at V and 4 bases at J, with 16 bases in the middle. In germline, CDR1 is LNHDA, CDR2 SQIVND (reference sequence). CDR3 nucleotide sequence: TGTGCCAGTAGGGAGCGCTGGGGAGTAAAAAACATTCAGTACTTC. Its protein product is CASRERWGVKNIQYF.

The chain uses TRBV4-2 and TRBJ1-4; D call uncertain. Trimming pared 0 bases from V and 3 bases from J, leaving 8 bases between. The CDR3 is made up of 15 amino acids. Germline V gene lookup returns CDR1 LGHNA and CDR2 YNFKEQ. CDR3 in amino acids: CASSQERLSNEKLFF. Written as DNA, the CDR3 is TGTGCCAGCAGCCAAGAGAGGCTCTCTAATGAAAAACTGTTTTTT.

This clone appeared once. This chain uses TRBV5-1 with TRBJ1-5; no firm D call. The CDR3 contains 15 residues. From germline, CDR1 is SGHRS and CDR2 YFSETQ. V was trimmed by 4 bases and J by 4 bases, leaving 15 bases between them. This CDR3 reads CASSLSGGGNQPQHF. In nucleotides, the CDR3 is TGCGCCAGCAGCCTCTCGGGAGGCGGGAATCAGCCCCAGCATTTT.

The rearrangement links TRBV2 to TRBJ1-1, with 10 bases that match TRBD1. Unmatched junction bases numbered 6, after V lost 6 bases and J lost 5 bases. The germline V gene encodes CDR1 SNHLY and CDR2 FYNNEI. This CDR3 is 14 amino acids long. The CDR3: CASSSDRGRTEAFF. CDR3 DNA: TGTGCCAGCAGCTCAGACAGGGGGCGAACTGAAGCTTTCTTT.

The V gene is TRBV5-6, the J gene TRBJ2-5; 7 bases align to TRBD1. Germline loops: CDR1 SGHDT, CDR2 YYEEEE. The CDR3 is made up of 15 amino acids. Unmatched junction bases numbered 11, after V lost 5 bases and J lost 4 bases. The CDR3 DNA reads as TGTGCCAGCAGGAGGGGGCCGGGGATTGGAGAGACCCAGTACTTC. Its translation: CASRRGPGIGETQYF. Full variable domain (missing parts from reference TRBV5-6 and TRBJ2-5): DAGVTQSPTHLIKTRGQQVTLRCSPKSGHDTVSWYQQALGQGPQFIFQYYEEEERQRGNFPDRFSGHQFPNYSSELNVNALLLGDSALYLCASRRGPGIGETQYFGPGTRLLVL.

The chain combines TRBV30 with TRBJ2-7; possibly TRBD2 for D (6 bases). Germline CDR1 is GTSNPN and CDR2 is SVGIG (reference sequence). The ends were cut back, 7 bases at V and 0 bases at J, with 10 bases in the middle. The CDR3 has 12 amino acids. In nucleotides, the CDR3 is TGTGCCTTGAGGGACTCCTCCTACGAGCAGTACTTC. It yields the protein CALRDSSYEQYF.